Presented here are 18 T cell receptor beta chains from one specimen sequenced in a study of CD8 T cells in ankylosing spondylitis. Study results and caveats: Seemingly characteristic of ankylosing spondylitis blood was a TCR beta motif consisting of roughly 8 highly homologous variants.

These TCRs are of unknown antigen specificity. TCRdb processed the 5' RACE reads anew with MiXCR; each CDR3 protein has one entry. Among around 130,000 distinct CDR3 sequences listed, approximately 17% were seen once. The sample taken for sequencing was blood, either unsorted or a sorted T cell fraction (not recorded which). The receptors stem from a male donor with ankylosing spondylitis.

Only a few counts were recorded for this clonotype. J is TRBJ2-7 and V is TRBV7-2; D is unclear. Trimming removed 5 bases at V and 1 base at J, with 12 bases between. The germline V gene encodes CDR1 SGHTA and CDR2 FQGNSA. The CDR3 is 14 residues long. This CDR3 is CASSDIITSYEQYF. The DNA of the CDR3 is TGTGCCAGCAGCGATATTATTACGTCCTACGAGCAGTACTTC.

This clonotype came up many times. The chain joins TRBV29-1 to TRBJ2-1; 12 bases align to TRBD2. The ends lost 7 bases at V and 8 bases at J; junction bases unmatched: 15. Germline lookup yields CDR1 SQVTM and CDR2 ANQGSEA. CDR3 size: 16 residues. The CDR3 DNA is TGCAGCGCCATCTCTGTGACTAGCGGGAGTATTGATGAGCAGTTCTTC. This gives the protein CSAISVTSGSIDEQFF.

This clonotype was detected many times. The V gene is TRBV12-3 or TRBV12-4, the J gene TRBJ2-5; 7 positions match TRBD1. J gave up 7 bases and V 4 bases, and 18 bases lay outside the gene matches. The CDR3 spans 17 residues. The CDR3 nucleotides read TGTGCCAGCAGTTCCCTTACGGGACAGTATCCAAGAGCGACCCAGTACTTC. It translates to CASSSLTGQYPRATQYF.

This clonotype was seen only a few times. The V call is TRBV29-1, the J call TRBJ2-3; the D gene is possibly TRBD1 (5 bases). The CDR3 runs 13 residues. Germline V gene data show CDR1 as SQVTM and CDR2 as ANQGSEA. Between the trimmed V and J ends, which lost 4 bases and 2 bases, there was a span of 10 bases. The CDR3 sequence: CSVARANTDTQYF. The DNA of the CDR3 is TGCAGCGTTGCCAGGGCGAACACAGATACGCAGTATTTT.

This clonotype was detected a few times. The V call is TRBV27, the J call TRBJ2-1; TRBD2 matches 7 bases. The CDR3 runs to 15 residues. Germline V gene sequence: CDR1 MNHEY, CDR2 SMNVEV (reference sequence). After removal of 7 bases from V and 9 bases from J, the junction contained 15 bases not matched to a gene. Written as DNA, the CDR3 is TGTGCCAGCACCCCAGGGAGGGAGCCCGTTGGTGAGCAGTTCTTC. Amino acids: CASTPGREPVGEQFF.

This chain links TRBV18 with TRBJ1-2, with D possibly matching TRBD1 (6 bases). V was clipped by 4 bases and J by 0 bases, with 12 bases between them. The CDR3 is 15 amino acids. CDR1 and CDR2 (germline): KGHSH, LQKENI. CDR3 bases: TGTGCCAGCTCACTCGCGACAGGAACTAACTATGGCTACACCTTC. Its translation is CASSLATGTNYGYTF.

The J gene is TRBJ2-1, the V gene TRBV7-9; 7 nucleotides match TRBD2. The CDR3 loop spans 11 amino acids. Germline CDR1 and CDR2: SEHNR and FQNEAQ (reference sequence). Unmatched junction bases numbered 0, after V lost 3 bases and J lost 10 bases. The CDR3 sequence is CASSLRGEQFF. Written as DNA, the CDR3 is TGTGCCAGCAGCTTGCGGGGGGAGCAGTTCTTC.

CDR3: CASSFSGILGANVLTF. DNA for the CDR3: TGTGCCAGCAGCTTTTCAGGGATCCTAGGGGCCAACGTCCTGACTTTC. The gene calls are TRBV5-8 and TRBJ2-6; a possible D gene is TRBD1 (5 bases). CDR3 length: 16 residues. CDR1 and CDR2 (germline): SGHTS, YDEGEE. Trimming removed 2 bases at V and 4 bases at J, with 13 bases between.

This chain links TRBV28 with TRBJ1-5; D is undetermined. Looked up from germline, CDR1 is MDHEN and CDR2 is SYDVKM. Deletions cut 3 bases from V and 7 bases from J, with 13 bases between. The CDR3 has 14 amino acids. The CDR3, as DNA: TGTGCCAGCAGTTTTCCGTTCCGAGGGCAGCCCCAGCATTTT. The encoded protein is CASSFPFRGQPQHF.

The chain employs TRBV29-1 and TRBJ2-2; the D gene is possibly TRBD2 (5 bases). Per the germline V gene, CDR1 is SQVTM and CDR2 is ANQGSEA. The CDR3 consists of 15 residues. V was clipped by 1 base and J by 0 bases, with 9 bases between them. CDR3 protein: CSVEATDSNTGELFF. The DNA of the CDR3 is TGCAGCGTTGAAGCCACGGACTCGAACACCGGGGAGCTGTTTTTT.

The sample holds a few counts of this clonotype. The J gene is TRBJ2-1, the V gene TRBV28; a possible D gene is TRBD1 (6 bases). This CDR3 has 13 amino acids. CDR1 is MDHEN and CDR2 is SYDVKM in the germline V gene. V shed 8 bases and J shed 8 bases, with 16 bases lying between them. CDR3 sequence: CASGTPRIDEQFF. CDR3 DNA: TGTGCCAGCGGGACACCGAGGATCGATGAGCAGTTCTTC.

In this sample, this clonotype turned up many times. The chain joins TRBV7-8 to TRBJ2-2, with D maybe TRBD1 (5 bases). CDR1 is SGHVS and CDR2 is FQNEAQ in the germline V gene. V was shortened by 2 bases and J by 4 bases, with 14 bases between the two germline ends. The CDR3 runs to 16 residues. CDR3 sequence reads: CASSLRGQGSTGELFF. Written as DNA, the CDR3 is TGTGCCAGCAGCTTAAGGGGTCAGGGAAGCACCGGGGAGCTGTTTTTT. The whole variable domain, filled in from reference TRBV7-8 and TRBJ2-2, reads GAGVSQSPRYKVAKRGQDVALRCDPISGHVSLFWYQQALGQGPEFLTYFQNEAQLDKSGLPSDRFFAERPEGSVSTLKIQRTQQEDSAVYLCASSLRGQGSTGELFFGEGSRLTVL.

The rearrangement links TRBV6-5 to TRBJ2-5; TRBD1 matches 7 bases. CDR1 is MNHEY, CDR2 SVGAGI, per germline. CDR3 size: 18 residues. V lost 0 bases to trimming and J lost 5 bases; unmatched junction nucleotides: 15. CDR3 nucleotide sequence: TGTGCCAGCAGTTACTCGATGGGACAGTATGATCCATGGGAGACCCAGTACTTC. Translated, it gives CASSYSMGQYDPWETQYF.

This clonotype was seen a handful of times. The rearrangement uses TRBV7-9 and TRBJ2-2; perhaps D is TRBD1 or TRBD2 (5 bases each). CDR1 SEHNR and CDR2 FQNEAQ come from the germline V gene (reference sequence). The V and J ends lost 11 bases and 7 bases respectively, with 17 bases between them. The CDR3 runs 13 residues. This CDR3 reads CALLGVKNGELFF. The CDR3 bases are TGTGCCCTTCTGGGGGTAAAGAACGGGGAGCTGTTTTTT.

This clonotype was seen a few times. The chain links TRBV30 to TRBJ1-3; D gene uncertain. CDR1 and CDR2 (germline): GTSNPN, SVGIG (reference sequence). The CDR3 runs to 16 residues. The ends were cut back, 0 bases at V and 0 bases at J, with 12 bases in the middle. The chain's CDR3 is CAWSVLVRASGNTIYF. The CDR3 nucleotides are TGTGCCTGGAGTGTACTGGTGAGGGCCTCTGGAAACACCATATATTTT.

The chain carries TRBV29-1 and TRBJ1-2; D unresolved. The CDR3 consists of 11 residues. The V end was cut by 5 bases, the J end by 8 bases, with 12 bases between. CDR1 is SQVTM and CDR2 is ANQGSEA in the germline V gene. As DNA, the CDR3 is TGCAGCGTTAGAGGACGCCGAGGCTACACCTTC. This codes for CSVRGRRGYTF.

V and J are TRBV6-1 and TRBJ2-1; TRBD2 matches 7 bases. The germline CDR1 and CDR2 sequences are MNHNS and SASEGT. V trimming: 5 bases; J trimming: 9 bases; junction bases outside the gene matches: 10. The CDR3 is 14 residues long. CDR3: CASSHSGPQAEQFF. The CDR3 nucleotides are TGTGCCAGCAGTCATAGCGGGCCCCAGGCTGAGCAGTTCTTC.

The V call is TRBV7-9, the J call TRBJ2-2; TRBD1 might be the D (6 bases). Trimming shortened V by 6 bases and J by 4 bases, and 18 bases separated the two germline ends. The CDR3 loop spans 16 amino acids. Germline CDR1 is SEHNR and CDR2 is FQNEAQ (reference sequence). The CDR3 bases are TGTGCCAGCAGTCCTCCAATCAGGGGTGGCACCGGGGAGCTGTTTTTT. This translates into CASSPPIRGGTGELFF.